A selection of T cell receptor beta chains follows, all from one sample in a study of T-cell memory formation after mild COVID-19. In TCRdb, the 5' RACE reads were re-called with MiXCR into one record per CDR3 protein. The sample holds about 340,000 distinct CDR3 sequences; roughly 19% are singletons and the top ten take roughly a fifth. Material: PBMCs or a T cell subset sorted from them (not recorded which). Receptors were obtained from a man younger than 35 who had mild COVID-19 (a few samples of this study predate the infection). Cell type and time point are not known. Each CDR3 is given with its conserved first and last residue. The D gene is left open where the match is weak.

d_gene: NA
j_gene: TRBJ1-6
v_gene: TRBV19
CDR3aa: CASSSGRVPLHF

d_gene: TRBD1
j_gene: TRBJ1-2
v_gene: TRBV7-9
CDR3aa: CASSFAGGHYGYTF

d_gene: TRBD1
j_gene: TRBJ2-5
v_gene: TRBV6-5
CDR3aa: CASSHQGVETQYF

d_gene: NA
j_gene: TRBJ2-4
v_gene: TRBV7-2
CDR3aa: CASSSARLGGVIQYF

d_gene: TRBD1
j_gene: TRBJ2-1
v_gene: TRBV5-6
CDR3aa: CASSLAFRGSSYNEQFF

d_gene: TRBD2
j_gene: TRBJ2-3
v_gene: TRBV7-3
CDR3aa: CASSATSVADTQYF

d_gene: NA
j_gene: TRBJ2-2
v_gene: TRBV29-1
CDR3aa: CSVAGLGGRFTGELFF

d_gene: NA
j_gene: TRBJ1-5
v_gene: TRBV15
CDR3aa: CATSSRGNQPQHF

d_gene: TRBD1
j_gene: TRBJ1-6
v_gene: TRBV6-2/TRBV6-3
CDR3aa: CASSATGGDHSPLHF

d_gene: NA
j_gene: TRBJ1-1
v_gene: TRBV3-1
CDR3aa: CASSQDYRALEAFF

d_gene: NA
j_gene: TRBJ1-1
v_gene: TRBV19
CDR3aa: CASSIAPGGAFF

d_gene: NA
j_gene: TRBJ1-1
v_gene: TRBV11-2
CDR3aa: CASSSTFGNTEAFF

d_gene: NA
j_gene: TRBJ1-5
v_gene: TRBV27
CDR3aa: CASMNVGYSNQPQHF

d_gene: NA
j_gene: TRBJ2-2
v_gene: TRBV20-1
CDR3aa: CSAKELVNTGELFF

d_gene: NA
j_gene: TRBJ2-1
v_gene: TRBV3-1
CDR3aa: CASSPPKWIPVYNEQFF

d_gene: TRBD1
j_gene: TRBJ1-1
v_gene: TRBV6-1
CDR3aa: CASSGDRVEAFF

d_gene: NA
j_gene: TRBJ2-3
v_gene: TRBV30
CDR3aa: CAWTWGALTDTQYF

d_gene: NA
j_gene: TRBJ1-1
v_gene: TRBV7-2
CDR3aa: CASSRQVPWTEAFF

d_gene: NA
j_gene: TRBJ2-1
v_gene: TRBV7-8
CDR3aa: CASSLARQYNEQFF

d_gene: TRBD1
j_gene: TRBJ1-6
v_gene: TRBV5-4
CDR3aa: CASSSTGGNSPLHF

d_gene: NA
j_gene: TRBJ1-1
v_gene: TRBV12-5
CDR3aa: CASGEGRAPQEGTEAFF

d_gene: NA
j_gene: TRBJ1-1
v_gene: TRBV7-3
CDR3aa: CASSPSRGTEAFF

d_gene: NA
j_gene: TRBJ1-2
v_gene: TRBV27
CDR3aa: CASSLRALYGYTF

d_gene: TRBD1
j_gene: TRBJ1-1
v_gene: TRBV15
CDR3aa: CATSYPGRGLTEAFF

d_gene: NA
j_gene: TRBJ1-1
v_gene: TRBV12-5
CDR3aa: CASGLQGIEAFF

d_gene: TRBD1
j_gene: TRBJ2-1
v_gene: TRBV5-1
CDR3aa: CASSLFDRGDEQFF

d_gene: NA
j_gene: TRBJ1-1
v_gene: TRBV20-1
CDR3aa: CSARDPTRVSAFF

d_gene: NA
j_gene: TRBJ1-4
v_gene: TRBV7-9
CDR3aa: CASSLSPNLNEKLFF

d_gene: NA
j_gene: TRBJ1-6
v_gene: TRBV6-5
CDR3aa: CASSYGNRVSPLHF

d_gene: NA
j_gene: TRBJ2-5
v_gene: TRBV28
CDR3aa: CASSSYRSQETQYF

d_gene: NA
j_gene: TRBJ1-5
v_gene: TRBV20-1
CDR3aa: CSARDQGIRQPQHF

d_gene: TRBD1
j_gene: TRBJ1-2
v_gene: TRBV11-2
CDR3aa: CASSLASGQGASGYTF

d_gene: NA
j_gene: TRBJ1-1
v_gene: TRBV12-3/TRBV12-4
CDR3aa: CASSSVLRGGAFF

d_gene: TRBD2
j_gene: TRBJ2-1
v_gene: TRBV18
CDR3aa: CASSPQSGGAGEQFF

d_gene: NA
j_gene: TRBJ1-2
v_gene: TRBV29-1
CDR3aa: CSVLVGGYTF

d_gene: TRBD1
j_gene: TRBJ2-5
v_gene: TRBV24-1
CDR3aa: CATSDRTGAETQYF

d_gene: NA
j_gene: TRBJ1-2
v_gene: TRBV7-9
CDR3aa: CASSLVGDRGYGYTF

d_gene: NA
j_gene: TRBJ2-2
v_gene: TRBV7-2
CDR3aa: CASSSAWGAETGELFF

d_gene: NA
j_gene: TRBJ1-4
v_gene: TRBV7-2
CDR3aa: CASSSFPNSRIEKLFF

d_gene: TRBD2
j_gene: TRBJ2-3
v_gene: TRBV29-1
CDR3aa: CSVSAGGNTQYF

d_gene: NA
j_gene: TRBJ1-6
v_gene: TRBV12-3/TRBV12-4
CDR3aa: CASSFGSSSPLHF

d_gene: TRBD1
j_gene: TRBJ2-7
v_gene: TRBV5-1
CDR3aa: CASSSGTAFYEQYF